This TCR beta chain was retrieved from a study of shared clonotypes between healthy human individuals. Trimming shortened V by 3 bases and J by 1 base, and 11 bases separated the two germline ends. The CDR3 has 15 residues. Germline values: CDR1 WNHNN, CDR2 SYGVQD (reference sequence). Samples left unsorted employed about 100 million PBMCs for genomic DNA. Over several immunoSEQ plates, each subset's genomic DNA was distributed in even portions. Clones were read by immunoSEQ multiplex PCR, and TCRdb kept only the in-frame ones, dropping some. The data show about 450,000 clones, around 79% seen once. The receptor was derived from a woman aged 40 to 50 in good health. Some clones in this sample may be carry-over from other donors' samples. The genes are TRBV10-1 and TRBJ2-3; D may be TRBD1 (5 bases). Specimen: PBMCs. Written as DNA, the CDR3 is TGCGCCAGCAGTGAAAGGGGAAAGGGCACAGATACGCAGTATTTT. It yields the protein CASSERGKGTDTQYF.